Shown below are 25 T cell receptor beta chains from a single sample sequenced in a study of blood T cell repertoires in COVID-19. The method was immunoSEQ multiplex PCR; TCRdb's version includes in-frame clones alone and lacks a portion of them. Altogether over 100,000 clones are present, over 60% being singletons, with the ten largest covering 1.5% to 2%. The sequencing sample was made of peripheral blood. The origin of the receptors is a woman in her 70s with acute or convalescent COVID-19.

V gene TRBV6-5 combines with J gene TRBJ1-4, with D perhaps TRBD1 (6 bases). The V gene's germline CDR1 is MNHEY and CDR2 SVGAGI. V was shortened by 0 bases and J by 6 bases, with 14 bases between the two germline ends. This CDR3 has 16 residues. The CDR3 region is CASSYSLGAIDEKLFF. The CDR3 DNA is TGTGCCAGCAGTTACTCACTGGGGGCCATCGATGAAAAACTGTTTTTT.

The V gene is TRBV5-1, the J gene TRBJ1-6; 8 positions match TRBD1. This CDR3 contains 14 residues. Trimming took 0 bases from V and 9 from J; bases not matched to a gene: 2. CDR1 is SGHRS, CDR2 YFSETQ, per germline. CDR3 residues: CASSLGQGSSPLHF. CDR3 nucleotide sequence: TGCGCCAGCAGCTTGGGACAGGGGAGTTCACCCCTCCACTTT. The variable domain in full, with the rest retrieved from reference TRBV5-1 and TRBJ1-6, is KAGVTQTPRYLIKTRGQQVTLSCSPISGHRSVSWYQQTPGQGLQFLFEYFSETQRNKGNFPGRFSGRQFSNSRSEMNVSTLELGDSALYLCASSLGQGSSPLHFGNGTRLTVT.

J is TRBJ2-5 and V is TRBV5-1; no clear D gene. The germline V gene encodes CDR1 SGHRS and CDR2 YFSETQ. Deletions cut 0 bases from V and 0 bases from J, with 12 bases between. The CDR3 contains 16 residues. The CDR3 DNA sequence: TGCGCCAGCAGCTTGGGGGTTAGAGCGAACCAAGAGACCCAGTACTTC. Its translation is CASSLGVRANQETQYF.

This chain joins TRBV18 and TRBJ1-5, with 7 bases fitting TRBD1. This CDR3 has 15 residues. With 6 bases clipped from V and 7 bases from J, the junction kept 12 bases outside the gene matches. Germline CDR1 and CDR2: KGHSH and LQKENI. The CDR3 sequence: CASSTGTVDGQPQHF. The CDR3 DNA is TGTGCCAGCTCCACGGGGACAGTCGATGGGCAGCCCCAGCATTTT.

The chain carries TRBV10-2 and TRBJ1-3; D not certain. This CDR3 region has 15 residues. V lost 3 bases and J lost 0, with 9 bases in between. From germline, CDR1 is WSHSY and CDR2 SAAADI. CDR3 DNA sequence: TGCGCCAGCAGTGATTTTCTAAGCTCTGGAAACACCATATATTTT. Translation: CASSDFLSSGNTIYF.

Comment on this clone: The same CDR3 is also encoded by other DNA sequences in this sample. The CDR3 DNA reads as TGTGCCAGCAGCCAAGAAGGGGGCGAAGGCACAGATACGCAGTATTTT. Its protein is CASSQEGGEGTDTQYF. The chain joins TRBV3-1 (or the pseudogene TRBV3-2) to TRBJ2-3; TRBD1 matches at 7 bases. CDR1 and CDR2 from the germline V gene are LGHDT and YNNKEL (reference sequence). This CDR3 region has 16 residues. J lost 1 base, V lost 0 bases, and 4 bases had no gene match.

This chain uses TRBV4-1 with TRBJ1-6; 7 nucleotides line up with TRBD1. V gave up 0 bases and J gave up 3 bases; unmatched junction bases: 5. Looked up from germline, CDR1 is MGHRA and CDR2 is YSYEKL. The CDR3 is 17 amino acids. Here the CDR3 reads CASSQEAGGYYNSPLHF. CDR3 DNA: TGCGCCAGCAGCCAAGAAGCAGGGGGTTACTATAATTCACCCCTCCACTTT.

J is TRBJ1-5 and V is TRBV19, with 8 bases aligning to TRBD1. Germline V CDR1 and CDR2: LNHDA, SQIVND (reference sequence). After removal of 7 bases from V and 2 bases from J, the junction contained 4 bases not matched to a gene. This CDR3 contains 14 residues. As DNA, the CDR3 is TGTGCCAGTAACGACAGGGGTGGCAATCAGCCCCAGCATTTT. As protein: CASNDRGGNQPQHF.

The J gene is TRBJ1-2, the V gene TRBV6-5, with 8 bases fitting TRBD1. In germline, CDR1 is MNHEY, CDR2 SVGAGI. The CDR3 is 12 amino acids. V was clipped by 7 bases and J by 4 bases; unmatched bases: 2. The CDR3 loop is CASIGQGYGYTF. CDR3 coding DNA: TGTGCCAGCATAGGACAGGGCTATGGCTACACCTTC.

The gene calls are TRBV5-4 and TRBJ2-7, with 7 bases matching TRBD1. The CDR3 is 14 residues long. Germline assignment: CDR1 SGHNT and CDR2 YYREEE (reference sequence). J was trimmed by 2 bases and V by 4 bases; bases with no gene match: 6. The CDR3 here is CASSQGTAAYEQYF. The CDR3 DNA reads TGTGCCAGCAGCCAGGGGACAGCAGCCTACGAGCAGTACTTC.

J is TRBJ2-7 and V is TRBV18, with TRBD2 as a possible D gene (6 bases). V dropped 3 bases and J dropped 6 bases, with 15 bases sitting between them. Germline V gene sequence: CDR1 KGHSH, CDR2 LQKENI. The CDR3 consists of 14 residues. CDR3 residues: CASSPDNAGSEQYF. CDR3 nucleotides: TGTGCCAGCTCACCTGACAACGCCGGGAGCGAGCAGTACTTC. Full variable domain (rest looked up from reference TRBV18 and TRBJ2-7): NAGVMQNPRHLVRRRGQEARLRCSPMKGHSHVYWYRQLPEEGLKFMVYLQKENIIDESGMPKERFSAEFPKEGPSILRIQQVVRGDSAAYFCASSPDNAGSEQYFGPGTRLTVT.

The chain combines TRBV7-3 with TRBJ2-1; 7 nucleotides line up with TRBD1. This CDR3 is 16 amino acids long. Germline trimming cut 0 bases from V and 0 bases from J; bases unmatched to any gene: 2. CDR1 is SGHTA, CDR2 FQGTGA, per germline. Here the CDR3 reads CASSLTRDSSYNEQFF. Here the CDR3 DNA reads TGTGCCAGCAGCTTAACCCGGGACAGCTCCTACAATGAGCAGTTCTTC.

The V call is TRBV6-2 or TRBV6-3, the J call TRBJ2-1; a possible D gene is TRBD2 (6 bases). The CDR3 runs to 17 residues. Germline V CDR1 and CDR2: MNHEY, SVGEGT. V lost 2 bases, J lost 2 bases, and 16 bases lay in between. The chain's CDR3 is CASSYESSGDPYNEQFF. The CDR3 bases are TGTGCCAGCAGTTACGAATCTTCGGGGGACCCCTACAATGAGCAGTTCTTC.

The V call is TRBV14, the J call TRBJ2-3, with 12 bases identical to TRBD2. This CDR3 contains 17 residues. Germline V gene data show CDR1 as SGHDN and CDR2 as FVKESK. V was clipped by 4 bases and J by 0 bases; unmatched bases: 5. The CDR3, as DNA: TGTGCCAGCAGCCTTCTAGCGGGGGGGCGTAGCACAGATACGCAGTATTTT. Its translation: CASSLLAGGRSTDTQYF.

This clone was seen a few times. The chain is built from TRBV6-6 and TRBJ2-5, with a possible D match to TRBD2 (5 bases). CDR1 and CDR2 from the germline V gene are MNHNY and SVGAGI (reference sequence). The CDR3 covers 14 residues. Trimming removed 0 bases from V and 5 bases from J, with 10 bases in between. CDR3 nucleotides: TGTGCCAGCAGTTACTCGGCGGGCAGGGAGACCCAGTACTTC. This gives the protein CASSYSAGRETQYF.

This clone came up once. The V call is TRBV15, the J call TRBJ1-1, with 8 bases aligning to TRBD1. J gave up 8 bases and V 4 bases, and 9 bases lay outside the gene matches. The CDR3 is made up of 14 amino acids. CDR1 and CDR2 from the germline V gene are LNHNV and YYDKDF (reference sequence). DNA for the CDR3: TGTGCCACCAGCACCCAATTGGACAGGGTGGAAGCTTTCTTT. It specifies CATSTQLDRVEAFF. The whole variable domain, remainder taken from reference TRBV15 and TRBJ1-1, is DAMVIQNPRYQVTQFGKPVTLSCSQTLNHNVMYWYQQKSSQAPKLLFHYYDKDFNNEADTPDNFQSRRPNTSFCFLDIRSPGLGDTAMYLCATSTQLDRVEAFFGQGTRLTVV.

This chain joins TRBV5-1 and TRBJ2-3; no clear D. Trimming removed 2 bases at V and 0 bases at J, with 10 bases between. In germline, CDR1 is SGHRS, CDR2 YFSETQ. This CDR3 comprises 15 residues. The CDR3 reads CASSLASLSTDTQYF. DNA for the CDR3: TGCGCCAGCAGCTTAGCTTCTTTAAGCACAGATACGCAGTATTTT.

This chain uses TRBV9 with TRBJ1-4; maybe TRBD1 (6 bases). The CDR3 is made up of 14 amino acids. The germline CDR1 and CDR2 sequences are SGDLS and YYNGEE. V was pared by 4 bases and J by 7 bases, with 14 bases between. The CDR3 loop reads CASSPGGAGEKLFF. The CDR3 DNA follows: TGTGCCAGCAGCCCGGGGGGGGCTGGTGAAAAACTGTTTTTT.

The J gene is TRBJ2-5, the V gene TRBV10-1; 9 nucleotides agree with TRBD2. V gave up 5 bases and J gave up 1 base; unmatched junction bases: 2. Looked up from germline, CDR1 is WNHNN and CDR2 is SYGVQD (reference sequence). CDR3 length: 14 amino acids. CDR3 sequence (DNA): TGCGCCAGCAGTTCTAGCGGGGCCCAAGAGACCCAGTACTTC. This encodes CASSSSGAQETQYF.

The V call is TRBV7-9, the J call TRBJ2-1; TRBD2 might be the D (7 bases). Per germline, CDR1 SEHNR and CDR2 FQNEAQ (reference sequence). V was shortened by 5 bases and J by 7 bases, with 21 bases between the two germline ends. CDR3 length: 16 amino acids. The CDR3 DNA is TGTGCCAGCAGCCCTCAAATGGGGGGGGGCACAAATGAGCAGTTCTTC. Translating gives CASSPQMGGGTNEQFF.

The chain links TRBV18 to TRBJ2-2, with 10 bases matching TRBD1. The CDR3 length is 16 residues. With 3 bases clipped from V and 7 bases from J, the junction kept 8 bases outside the gene matches. Per the germline V gene, CDR1 is KGHSH and CDR2 is LQKENI. The CDR3 reads CASSPSTGGNSGELFF. CDR3 sequence (DNA): TGTGCCAGCTCACCGTCGACAGGGGGCAATAGCGGGGAGCTGTTTTTT.

The J gene is TRBJ1-2, the V gene TRBV13; TRBD1 matches 10 bases. Unmatched junction bases numbered 7, after V lost 1 base and J lost 5 bases. The CDR3 is 16 residues long. Germline assignment: CDR1 PRHDT and CDR2 FYEKMQ (reference sequence). CDR3 residues: CASSLERGQGPYGYTF. CDR3 DNA: TGTGCCAGCAGCTTAGAAAGGGGACAGGGGCCTTATGGCTACACCTTC.

The chain is built from TRBV5-8 and TRBJ1-6; weak D call: TRBD1 (6 bases). Trimming took 4 bases from V and 5 from J, leaving 13 bases between them. Germline CDR1 SGHTS, CDR2 YDEGEE. The CDR3 has 15 residues. Written as DNA, the CDR3 is TGTGCCAGCAGCGCCGGGACAACTAATAATTCACCCCTCCACTTT. Its protein product is CASSAGTTNNSPLHF.

The rearrangement joins TRBV12-5 to TRBJ2-6; 10 bases agree with TRBD1. Germline V gene sequence: CDR1 LGHNT, CDR2 FRNRAP. The trim removed 2 bases at V and 3 bases at J, leaving 16 bases unmatched. This CDR3 is built from 21 residues. The DNA for the CDR3 is TGTGCTAGTGGTTTGATAAAGGCCGGGACAGGGGTTCTTGTTGGGGCCAACGTCCTGACTTTC. The encoded protein is CASGLIKAGTGVLVGANVLTF.

The chain couples TRBV28 to TRBJ1-1; no clear D. Per germline, CDR1 MDHEN and CDR2 SYDVKM. The V gene lost 1 base and the J gene lost 1 base, with 7 bases spanning the gap. This CDR3 contains 14 residues. The CDR3 region is CASSLSRGNTEAFF. The CDR3 DNA reads TGTGCCAGCAGTTTATCGCGGGGGAACACTGAAGCTTTCTTT. Variable domain in full (rest from reference TRBV28 and TRBJ1-1): DVKVTQSSRYLVKRTGEKVFLECVQDMDHENMFWYRQDPGLGLRLIYFSYDVKMKEKGDIPEGYSVSREKKERFSLILESASTNQTSMYLCASSLSRGNTEAFFGQGTRLTVV.